Below, 25 T cell receptor beta chains from the same sample are listed, as sequenced in a study of T cell responses to AZD1222 COVID-19 vaccine. The data were produced by immunoSEQ multiplex PCR, yet TCRdb's version contains in-frame clones alone and is incomplete. The data hold 160,000 or so clones, with 90% observed a single time. The sequenced sample was peripheral blood, obtained on day 0 of AZD1222 vaccination. These receptors were obtained from an adult in good health.

The chain has TRBV5-1 and TRBJ1-5; a weak D match, TRBD1 (5 bases). This CDR3 spans 14 amino acids. Trimming cost V 4 bases and J 6 bases, with 14 bases left between them. Germline V gene sequence: CDR1 SGHRS, CDR2 YFSETQ. Here the CDR3 reads CASSGDPGGQPQHF. The CDR3 coding sequence is TGCGCCAGCAGCGGGGACCCTGGCGGTCAGCCCCAGCATTTT.

This chain connects TRBV6-4 to TRBJ1-1; 11 bases fit TRBD1. V gave up 6 bases and J gave up 4 bases; unmatched junction bases: 4. Germline CDR1 and CDR2: MRHNA and SNTAGT. There are 14 residues in the CDR3. CDR3 coding DNA: TGTGCCAGCAGCGCTGGGACAGGGGGCACTGAAGCTTTCTTT. Residues: CASSAGTGGTEAFF.

The V and J genes are TRBV9 and TRBJ1-2, with 10 positions matching TRBD1. V shed 0 bases and J 5 bases; nucleotides not matched to a gene: 1. The germline V gene encodes CDR1 SGDLS and CDR2 YYNGEE. The CDR3 is 14 residues long. The CDR3 sequence: CASSVEDRGYGYTF. The CDR3 region has the DNA TGTGCCAGCAGCGTAGAGGACAGGGGGTATGGCTACACCTTC.

This clone was recorded only once. V is TRBV6-2 or TRBV6-3 and J is TRBJ1-4; D may be TRBD1 (5 bases). Germline V lookup: CDR1 MNHEY, CDR2 SVGEGT. With 6 bases removed from V and 8 bases from J, the gap between germline ends came to 7 bases. The CDR3 extends over 11 amino acids. CDR3 in amino acids: CASSRAEKLFF. CDR3 coding DNA: TGTGCCAGCAGCAGGGCCGAAAAACTGTTTTTT.

The chain couples TRBV9 to TRBJ2-3; D uncertain. Looked up from germline, CDR1 is SGDLS and CDR2 is YYNGEE. This CDR3 spans 14 amino acids. V shed 4 bases and J shed 1 base, with 10 bases lying between them. The CDR3 bases are TGTGCCAGCAGCTTTGACACAGGCACAGATACGCAGTATTTT. It yields the protein CASSFDTGTDTQYF.

A single count supports this clone. Other DNA sequences in the sample encode the same CDR3. The chain employs TRBV7-3 and TRBJ2-6; no reliable D call. The CDR3 length is 15 residues. The germline V gene has CDR1 SGHTA and CDR2 FQGTGA. The V and J ends lost 0 bases and 0 bases respectively, with 3 bases between them. DNA of the CDR3: TGTGCCAGCAGCTTAACAAGCTCTGGGGCCAACGTCCTGACTTTC. Translation gives CASSLTSSGANVLTF.

V is TRBV4-1 and J is TRBJ1-1, with 9 bases aligning to TRBD1. CDR1 is MGHRA, CDR2 YSYEKL, per germline. This CDR3 has 14 amino acids. J lost 5 bases, V lost 4 bases, and 5 bases had no gene match. The DNA for the CDR3 is TGCGCCAGCAGCCTACCTGACAGGGGGACTGAAGCTTTCTTT. Its translation is CASSLPDRGTEAFF.

The rearrangement joins TRBV28 to TRBJ2-7; 7 nucleotides line up with TRBD2. Trimming took 9 bases from V and 0 from J; bases not matched to a gene: 5. This CDR3 comprises 13 residues. Germline V gives CDR1 MDHEN, CDR2 SYDVKM. DNA for the CDR3: TGTGCCAGTACAACTAGCGCCTCCTACGAGCAGTACTTC. Translated, it gives CASTTSASYEQYF.

The chain is built from TRBV19 and TRBJ1-2; D is uncertain. From germline, CDR1 is LNHDA and CDR2 SQIVND (reference sequence). The length of the CDR3 is 15 residues. V gave up 6 bases and J gave up 1 base, with 15 bases separating them. The CDR3 region has the DNA TGTGCCAGTAGCATCTCCTTCGACCTTAACTATGGCTACACCTTC. Its translation is CASSISFDLNYGYTF.

The rearrangement links TRBV6-6 to TRBJ2-1; D is possibly TRBD2 (6 bases). V was shortened by 9 bases and J by 2 bases, with 14 bases between the two germline ends. Germline V CDR1 and CDR2: MNHNY, SVGAGI (reference sequence). The CDR3 totals 14 residues. The CDR3 reads CASSLAPTYNEQFF. The CDR3 bases are TGTGCCAGTTCTCTAGCGCCAACCTACAATGAGCAGTTCTTC.

The chain carries TRBV7-6 and TRBJ2-5; a weak D match, TRBD2 (6 bases). Germline CDR1 reads SGHVS; CDR2 reads FNYEAQ. V gave up 5 bases and J gave up 3 bases, with 13 bases separating them. This CDR3 comprises 14 residues. The CDR3 is CASSLLAEKETQYF. The CDR3 DNA reads TGTGCCAGCAGCCTTTTAGCGGAAAAAGAGACCCAGTACTTC.

V and J are TRBV6-5 and TRBJ2-1, with a tentative D call TRBD1 (5 bases). Trimming removed 4 bases from V and 0 bases from J, with 7 bases in between. The length of the CDR3 is 14 residues. CDR1 is MNHEY and CDR2 is SVGAGI in the germline V gene. The CDR3 sequence: CASSFRVSYNEQFF. The DNA for the CDR3 is TGTGCCAGCAGTTTCAGGGTCTCCTACAATGAGCAGTTCTTC.

The chain uses TRBV27 and TRBJ1-6; TRBD1 matches at 8 bases. The CDR3 has 16 amino acids. CDR1 is MNHEY and CDR2 is SMNVEV in the germline V gene (reference sequence). Trimming at V came to 6 bases and at J to 0 bases, leaving 4 bases not matched to a gene. CDR3 DNA sequence: TGTGCCAGCAGAAACACAGGGGGCTCCTATAATTCACCCCTCCACTTT. This gives the protein CASRNTGGSYNSPLHF.

The chain couples TRBV28 to TRBJ2-2; D uncertain. The V gene lost 8 bases and the J gene lost 3 bases, with 22 bases spanning the gap. CDR3 length: 17 residues. Germline loops: CDR1 MDHEN, CDR2 SYDVKM. This CDR3 reads CASRHPRATRDTGELFF. The CDR3 DNA reads TGTGCCAGCCGACACCCCCGTGCAACACGGGACACCGGGGAGCTGTTTTTT.

This chain connects TRBV6-2 or TRBV6-3 to TRBJ1-1; D is unresolved. V was shortened by 3 bases and J by 3 bases, with 14 bases between the two germline ends. The CDR3 has 15 amino acids. The germline V gene has CDR1 MNHEY and CDR2 SVGEGT. CDR3 in DNA: TGTGCCAGCAGTTATACCCAGACACCTTACACTGAAGCTTTCTTT. This gives the protein CASSYTQTPYTEAFF.

The chain has TRBV7-9 and TRBJ1-1; TRBD1 matches at 7 bases. CDR3 length: 13 residues. The V and J ends lost 5 bases and 4 bases, in that order; junction bases with no gene match: 4. CDR1 and CDR2 (germline): SEHNR, FQNEAQ (reference sequence). CDR3 protein: CASSVDRVTEAFF. DNA for the CDR3: TGTGCCAGCAGCGTCGACAGGGTCACTGAAGCTTTCTTT. The whole variable domain, filled in from reference TRBV7-9 and TRBJ1-1, reads DTGVSQNPRHKITKRGQNVTFRCDPISEHNRLYWYRQTLGQGPEFLTYFQNEAQLEKSRLLSDRFSAERPKGSFSTLEIQRTEQGDSAMYLCASSVDRVTEAFFGQGTRLTVV.

This clone occurred a few times. The gene calls are TRBV6-2 or TRBV6-3 and TRBJ1-1; tentatively, D is TRBD1 (5 bases). The V gene's germline CDR1 is MNHEY and CDR2 SVGEGT. Trimming removed 5 bases from V and 2 bases from J, with 12 bases in between. The CDR3 runs to 14 residues. Here the CDR3 reads CASSGGDGNTEAFF. CDR3 bases: TGTGCCAGCAGTGGGGGGGACGGAAACACTGAAGCTTTCTTT.

This chain connects TRBV5-4 to TRBJ1-1; D might be TRBD1 (5 bases). V gave up 2 bases and J gave up 1 base, with 9 bases separating them. The CDR3 loop spans 14 amino acids. Per the germline V gene, CDR1 is SGHNT and CDR2 is YYREEE (reference sequence). The CDR3: CASSFTTANTEAFF. CDR3 DNA: TGTGCCAGCAGCTTCACGACAGCGAACACTGAAGCTTTCTTT.

The rearrangement uses TRBV6-1 and TRBJ1-2; 7 positions agree with TRBD1. The CDR3 sequence is 16 residues long. Germline-derived CDR1 and CDR2 are MNHNS and SASEGT. Unmatched junction bases numbered 12, after V lost 4 bases and J lost 4 bases. The CDR3 loop is CASSGPWTGMIYGYTF. The CDR3 bases are TGTGCCAGCAGTGGCCCCTGGACAGGAATGATCTATGGCTACACCTTC.

This chain joins TRBV7-9 and TRBJ2-7; 10 bases are a match to TRBD1. The CDR3 runs 13 residues. After removal of 5 bases from V and 5 bases from J, the junction contained 3 bases not matched to a gene. Germline V lookup: CDR1 SEHNR, CDR2 FQNEAQ (reference sequence). CDR3 in amino acids: CASSPTGGHEQYF. The DNA of the CDR3 is TGTGCCAGCAGCCCGACAGGGGGCCACGAGCAGTACTTC.

V gene TRBV3-1 (or the pseudogene TRBV3-2) combines with J gene TRBJ1-6; TRBD1 agrees at 7 bases. The CDR3 totals 15 residues. Germline V gives CDR1 LGHDT, CDR2 YNNKEL (reference sequence). J gave up 4 bases and V 3 bases, and 3 bases lay outside the gene matches. Written as DNA, the CDR3 is TGTGCCAGCAGCCACCAGGGGGTGTATAATTCACCCCTCCACTTT. Encoded protein: CASSHQGVYNSPLHF.

This rearrangement joins TRBV28 to TRBJ1-6; no clear D. V was cut by 2 bases and J by 2 bases, with 13 bases left in between. The CDR3 is 17 residues long. The germline V gene encodes CDR1 MDHEN and CDR2 SYDVKM. In nucleotides, the CDR3 is TGTGCCAGCAGTTTACAACAGTATAAGGCCTATAATTCACCCCTCCACTTT. It is translated as CASSLQQYKAYNSPLHF. Looking up the rest from reference TRBV28 and TRBJ1-6 gives the full variable domain: DVKVTQSSRYLVKRTGEKVFLECVQDMDHENMFWYRQDPGLGLRLIYFSYDVKMKEKGDIPEGYSVSREKKERFSLILESASTNQTSMYLCASSLQQYKAYNSPLHFGNGTRLTVT.

J is TRBJ2-7 and V is TRBV11-2; D possibly matches TRBD1 or TRBD2 (6 bases each). The CDR3 is 16 residues long. Between the trimmed V and J ends, which lost 4 bases and 1 base, there was a span of 17 bases. Germline values: CDR1 SGHAT, CDR2 FQNNGV. Here the CDR3 DNA reads TGTGCCAGCAGCTCCAGGCTCGGGGGCCCTTCCTACGAGCAGTACTTC. It yields the protein CASSSRLGGPSYEQYF.

This chain joins TRBV28 and TRBJ1-5; 7 nucleotides agree with TRBD1. V shed 2 bases and J 7 bases; nucleotides not matched to a gene: 14. Germline loops: CDR1 MDHEN, CDR2 SYDVKM. The CDR3 is 17 residues long. CDR3 in DNA: TGTGCCAGCAGTTTACTCGTGAGACAGGGAGGGGGACAGCCCCAGCATTTT. This encodes CASSLLVRQGGGQPQHF.

This clone has a single count. The chain recombines TRBV6-5 with TRBJ2-3, with TRBD2 matching over 10 bases. After removal of 7 bases from V and 0 bases from J, the junction contained 4 bases not matched to a gene. This CDR3 spans 15 amino acids. Germline assignment: CDR1 MNHEY and CDR2 SVGAGI. The CDR3 nucleotides read TGTGCCAGCACTCCACTAGCGGGGAGCACAGATACGCAGTATTTT. This codes for CASTPLAGSTDTQYF.